The 25 T cell receptor beta chains listed next were all sequenced from one sample in a study of cytomegalovirus exposure and HLA in healthy donors. Primers included in the PCR were 60 Vbeta and 13 Jbeta primers. TCRdb's copy holds only in-frame clones and misses some; the assay was immunoSEQ multiplex PCR. The table has about 140,000 clones, about three quarters seen once. Sequencing was carried out using PBMCs. All receptors come from a man aged 40-49 years in good health and CMV-seronegative.

This clone was seen just once. The CDR3 loop reads CASSLMLSSGYTDTQYF. CDR3 nucleotide sequence: TGTGCCAGCAGCTTAATGTTGTCCAGCGGGTACACAGATACGCAGTATTTT. This chain joins TRBV7-9 and TRBJ2-3; D perhaps matches TRBD2 (6 bases). The V end lost 2 bases, the J end lost 2 bases, and 17 bases lay between the germline ends. The CDR3 spans 17 residues. Germline lookup yields CDR1 SEHNR and CDR2 FQNEAQ (reference sequence).

This clone was detected only once. This chain links TRBV6-4 with TRBJ1-5; 8 nucleotides line up with TRBD1. V lost 4 bases, J lost 3 bases, and 14 bases stayed unmatched. Germline assignment: CDR1 MRHNA and CDR2 SNTAGT. CDR3 size: 18 residues. The CDR3 nucleotides are TGTGCCAGCAGTGTCTGGGGGCAGGGGGCAAAGGTCAATCAGCCCCAGCATTTT. Its translation is CASSVWGQGAKVNQPQHF.

This clone came up a few times. This chain connects TRBV7-6 to TRBJ1-1; no clear D. The V and J ends lost 3 bases and 1 base respectively, with 6 bases between them. The length of the CDR3 is 13 residues. Germline V CDR1 and CDR2: SGHVS, FNYEAQ. The CDR3 loop reads CASSLAENTEAFF. The CDR3 coding sequence is TGTGCCAGCAGCTTGGCAGAGAACACTGAAGCTTTCTTT.

V gene TRBV4-3 combines with J gene TRBJ2-5, with TRBD2 matching over 8 bases. The DNA end lines up better with TRBJ2-7; the J call may be wrong. The CDR3 totals 15 residues. The germline CDR1 and CDR2 sequences are LGHNA and YSLEER. The CDR3 DNA reads as TGCGCCAGCAGCCAGCGGAGCGGGGGTACCTACGAGCAGTACTTC. As protein: CASSQRSGGTYEQYF.

The gene calls are TRBV7-2 and TRBJ2-1, with D perhaps TRBD2 (6 bases). The CDR3 is made up of 14 amino acids. V was clipped by 2 bases and J by 4 bases, with 9 bases between them. The germline V gene has CDR1 SGHTA and CDR2 FQGNSA. CDR3 in amino acids: CASSLTGVYNEQFF. CDR3 in DNA: TGTGCCAGCAGCTTAACGGGAGTTTACAATGAGCAGTTCTTC.

V gene TRBV7-2 combines with J gene TRBJ2-1; 10 nucleotides agree with TRBD2. The V gene end was trimmed by 4 bases and the J gene end by 2 bases; junction bases not matched to a gene: 2. The V gene's germline CDR1 is SGHTA and CDR2 FQGNSA. The length of the CDR3 is 15 residues. CDR3: CASSSSGRAYNEQFF. CDR3 bases: TGTGCCAGCAGCTCCAGCGGGAGGGCCTACAATGAGCAGTTCTTC.

The chain's CDR3 is CASRGTAPLLGEQYF. The DNA for the CDR3 is TGTGCCAGCAGGGGGACAGCTCCCCTTTTGGGGGAGCAGTACTTC. The V call is TRBV7-8, the J call TRBJ2-7; 7 nucleotides align to TRBD1. This CDR3 comprises 15 residues. Trimming cost V 6 bases and J 7 bases; bases outside gene matches: 15. Germline CDR1 reads SGHVS; CDR2 reads FQNEAQ.

The chain uses TRBV28 and TRBJ2-1, with 10 bases lining up with TRBD1. V lost 1 base to trimming and J lost 1 base; unmatched junction nucleotides: 7. Looked up from germline, CDR1 is MDHEN and CDR2 is SYDVKM. CDR3 length equals 18 residues. CDR3 residues: CASSLYSGQGSSYNEQFF. In DNA, the CDR3 is TGTGCCAGCAGTTTATACTCGGGACAGGGGTCGTCCTACAATGAGCAGTTCTTC.

V gene TRBV27 combines with J gene TRBJ1-1; possibly TRBD1 for D (6 bases). Looked up from germline, CDR1 is MNHEY and CDR2 is SMNVEV (reference sequence). The CDR3 extends over 13 amino acids. Trimming shortened V by 5 bases and J by 4 bases, and 11 bases separated the two germline ends. This CDR3 reads CASSTRGSTEAFF. DNA of the CDR3: TGTGCCAGCAGTACCAGGGGTAGCACTGAAGCTTTCTTT.

The chain couples TRBV13 to TRBJ2-3; 9 bases line up with TRBD2. The CDR3 sequence is 16 residues long. The germline CDR1 and CDR2 sequences are PRHDT and FYEKMQ (reference sequence). With 5 bases clipped from V and 3 bases from J, the junction kept 9 bases outside the gene matches. The CDR3 DNA reads as TGTGCCAGCAGCCCAGCTGCGGGAGGGTTAACAGATACGCAGTATTTT. Translated, it gives CASSPAAGGLTDTQYF.

Turning to this clone: At one end the junction does not follow the germline gene, possibly because of a read error. The chain joins TRBV2 to TRBJ2-6, with D perhaps TRBD2 (6 bases). The CDR3 sequence is 16 residues long. Germline CDR1 is SNHLY and CDR2 is FYNNEI. In nucleotides, the CDR3 is TGTGCCAGCAGGGCCGGGACTTCCTCTGGGGCCAACGGCCTGACTTTC. This codes for CASRAGTSSGANGLTF.

The chain employs TRBV6-5 and TRBJ2-1; D is unresolved. V was clipped by 2 bases and J by 0 bases, with 5 bases between them. Germline lookup yields CDR1 MNHEY and CDR2 SVGAGI. This CDR3 comprises 14 residues. The CDR3 DNA is TGTGCCAGCAGTTACCTAAACTCCTACAATGAGCAGTTCTTC. This sequence encodes CASSYLNSYNEQFF.

The V call is TRBV5-4, the J call TRBJ1-4, with D tentatively TRBD1 (6 bases). This CDR3 is built from 15 residues. Germline loops: CDR1 SGHNT, CDR2 YYREEE (reference sequence). Trimming cost V 1 base and J 7 bases, with 14 bases left between them. In nucleotides, the CDR3 is TGTGCCAGCAGCTTGCGCGGGGGCGATTTTGAAAAACTGTTTTTT. Its protein is CASSLRGGDFEKLFF. The whole variable domain, remainder taken from reference TRBV5-4 and TRBJ1-4, is ETGVTQSPTHLIKTRGQQVTLRCSSQSGHNTVSWYQQALGQGPQFIFQYYREEENGRGNFPPRFSGLQFPNYSSELNVNALELDDSALYLCASSLRGGDFEKLFFGSGTQLSVL.

In this sample, this clone turned up a few times. The V gene is TRBV18, the J gene TRBJ2-7, with 10 bases lining up with TRBD1. The CDR3 has 14 residues. Germline CDR1 reads KGHSH; CDR2 reads LQKENI. V shed 5 bases, J shed 4 bases, and the junction held 5 bases outside the gene matches. As DNA, the CDR3 is TGTGCCAGCTCATCAAGGACAGGGGGATACGAGCAGTACTTC. The encoded protein is CASSSRTGGYEQYF. Full variable domain (rest looked up from reference TRBV18 and TRBJ2-7): NAGVMQNPRHLVRRRGQEARLRCSPMKGHSHVYWYRQLPEEGLKFMVYLQKENIIDESGMPKERFSAEFPKEGPSILRIQQVVRGDSAAYFCASSSRTGGYEQYFGPGTRLTVT.

The chain joins TRBV6-1 to TRBJ1-5; 7 bases match TRBD1. In germline, CDR1 is MNHNS, CDR2 SASEGT. The V gene end was trimmed by 1 base and the J gene end by 2 bases; junction bases not matched to a gene: 5. CDR3 length: 16 residues. The CDR3 is CASSEVEGAGNQPQHF. In nucleotides, the CDR3 is TGTGCCAGCAGTGAAGTAGAGGGGGCTGGCAATCAGCCCCAGCATTTT.

The CDR3 DNA follows: TGTGCCAGCGGCTCGGGACTAAAGAACACCGGGGAGCTGTTTTTT. Residues: CASGSGLKNTGELFF. The chain combines TRBV7-9 with TRBJ2-2; 7 positions agree with TRBD2. This CDR3 region has 15 residues. V trimming: 8 bases; J trimming: 1 base; junction bases outside the gene matches: 7. In germline, CDR1 is SEHNR, CDR2 FQNEAQ (reference sequence).

The chain carries TRBV10-3 and TRBJ2-7, with 7 bases lining up with TRBD2. Germline V gene sequence: CDR1 ENHRY, CDR2 SYGVKD. This CDR3 region has 13 residues. Losses at the gene ends were 2 bases for V and 7 bases for J; bases not matched to a gene: 5. The CDR3 is CAISEMGGAEQYF. CDR3 DNA: TGTGCCATCAGTGAGATGGGAGGGGCTGAGCAGTACTTC.

The chain recombines TRBV2 with TRBJ1-5; TRBD1 might be the D (5 bases). The CDR3 consists of 15 residues. The V gene lost 6 bases and the J gene lost 2 bases, with 14 bases spanning the gap. Germline values: CDR1 SNHLY, CDR2 FYNNEI. The CDR3 DNA sequence: TGTGCCAGCAGCCTGGGACTGAACGGCAATCAGCCCCAGCATTTT. Translated: CASSLGLNGNQPQHF.

The chain couples TRBV30 to TRBJ1-3, with 7 bases matching TRBD1. J was trimmed by 0 bases and V by 0 bases; bases with no gene match: 2. The CDR3 sequence is 15 residues long. The V gene's germline CDR1 is GTSNPN and CDR2 SVGIG (reference sequence). The CDR3 reads CAWSVGQASGNTIYF. In nucleotides, the CDR3 is TGTGCCTGGAGTGTTGGACAGGCCTCTGGAAACACCATATATTTT.

The chain joins TRBV4-1 to TRBJ2-1; TRBD1 matches 8 bases. Trimming took 11 bases from V and 7 from J; bases not matched to a gene: 7. The CDR3 is made up of 12 amino acids. Per the germline V gene, CDR1 is MGHRA and CDR2 is YSYEKL. CDR3 amino acids: CAGGTGRNEQFF. For the CDR3, the DNA is TGCGCCGGCGGGACAGGTAGAAATGAGCAGTTCTTC.

This chain links TRBV5-4 with TRBJ1-4, with D perhaps matching TRBD1 (5 bases). V was clipped by 3 bases and J by 7 bases, with 16 bases between them. This CDR3 spans 15 amino acids. Germline V gene data show CDR1 as SGHNT and CDR2 as YYREEE (reference sequence). CDR3 DNA sequence: TGTGCCAGCAGCTCGGCGGCCGGGGGGAGTGAAAAACTGTTTTTT. Protein sequence: CASSSAAGGSEKLFF.

The chain combines TRBV30 with TRBJ2-7; the match to TRBD1 covers 8 bases. J was trimmed by 3 bases and V by 0 bases; bases with no gene match: 7. Germline V gene data show CDR1 as GTSNPN and CDR2 as SVGIG (reference sequence). This CDR3 spans 15 amino acids. The CDR3 DNA is TGTGCCTGGAGTGTTCAGACAGGGGAAGTCTACGAGCAGTACTTC. Its protein is CAWSVQTGEVYEQYF. Supplemented by reference TRBV30 and TRBJ2-7, the full variable domain reads SQTIHQWPATLVQPVGSPLSLECTVEGTSNPNLYWYRQAAGRGLQLLFYSVGIGQISSEVPQNLSASRPQDRQFILSSKKLLLSDSGFYLCAWSVQTGEVYEQYFGPGTRLTVT.

J is TRBJ2-1 and V is TRBV2, with 9 bases fitting TRBD2. With V trimmed by 6 bases and J by 9 bases, 18 bases remained unmatched. The CDR3 spans 17 residues. Germline values: CDR1 SNHLY, CDR2 FYNNEI. CDR3 DNA sequence: TGTGCCAGCAGCCTGGCCGGGCGAGCGGGAGGTTTAAGTGAGCAGTTCTTC. As protein: CASSLAGRAGGLSEQFF.

The chain combines TRBV4-2 with TRBJ2-5; TRBD1 might be the D (6 bases). Trimming stripped 3 bases from V and 2 bases from J, with 10 bases between. The CDR3 contains 14 residues. Germline CDR1 is LGHNA and CDR2 is YNFKEQ. The CDR3 DNA reads TGTGCCAGCAGCCAGGACAGAATTCAAGAGACCCAGTACTTC. Its protein product is CASSQDRIQETQYF.

The V call is TRBV4-3, the J call TRBJ1-6; D call uncertain. CDR3 length equals 14 residues. V was trimmed by 0 bases and J by 12 bases, leaving 12 bases between them. From germline, CDR1 is LGHNA and CDR2 YSLEER. CDR3 nucleotides: TGCGCCAGCAGCCAAGAACTGGGGAGAAGACCCCTCCACTTT. This encodes CASSQELGRRPLHF.